The 24 T cell receptor beta chains listed next were all sequenced from one sample in a study of regulatory T cells in long-lasting Graves disease. Indicated time point: persistent/refractory GD, antithyroid drugs over 5 years with positive TRAb. PBMC RNA was the source of the TCR library. Relying on iRepertoire HTBI primers and Arm-PCR of CDR3 regions, the team built TCR beta libraries. Using its own MiXCR run on the multiplex PCR reads, TCRdb lists one record per CDR3 protein. Here the sample spans over 250,000 distinct CDR3 sequences, 22% being singletons. Specimen: peripheral blood mononuclear cells (PBMCs), collected when the disease was refractory, from a patient treated with antithyroid drugs. These receptors originate from a female donor with Graves disease.

In this sample, this clonotype turned up a few times. V is TRBV28 and J is TRBJ1-5; tentatively, D is TRBD1 (5 bases). Between the trimmed V and J ends, which lost 5 bases and 3 bases, there was a span of 11 bases. The CDR3 extends over 14 amino acids. Per germline, CDR1 MDHEN and CDR2 SYDVKM. The CDR3 loop is CASSRGAFNQPQHF. The CDR3 DNA is TGTGCCAGCAGTCGTGGGGCGTTCAATCAGCCCCAGCATTTT.

Many counts were recorded for this clonotype. V gene TRBV28 combines with J gene TRBJ2-5, with 8 bases fitting TRBD2. Trimming took 8 bases from V and 0 from J; bases not matched to a gene: 8. This CDR3 has 15 amino acids. Germline values: CDR1 MDHEN, CDR2 SYDVKM. The CDR3 nucleotides read TGTGCCAGCCTTGCTAGCGGGTACTACCAAGAGACCCAGTACTTC. It encodes CASLASGYYQETQYF.

This chain connects TRBV6-2 or TRBV6-3 to TRBJ2-7, with 12 positions matching TRBD2. The length of the CDR3 is 13 residues. V lost 6 bases, J lost 5 bases, and 2 bases stayed unmatched. CDR1 MNHEY and CDR2 SVGEGT come from the germline V gene. The CDR3 is CASRRLAGDEQYF. CDR3 DNA sequence: TGTGCCAGCAGGAGACTAGCGGGGGACGAGCAGTACTTC.

CDR3 amino acids: CASGGAGVIDEQFF. CDR3 bases: TGTGCCAGCGGGGGGGCGGGAGTAATCGATGAGCAGTTCTTC. V usage is TRBV7-2 and J usage is TRBJ2-1, with D possibly matching TRBD2 (7 bases). There are 14 residues in the CDR3. V was clipped by 8 bases and J by 8 bases, with 19 bases between them. CDR1 and CDR2 (germline): SGHTA, FQGNSA.

The chain recombines TRBV10-3 with TRBJ1-2; 8 nucleotides align to TRBD1. V gave up 10 bases and J gave up 4 bases; unmatched junction bases: 14. The germline V gene has CDR1 ENHRY and CDR2 SYGVKD. There are 15 residues in the CDR3. The CDR3 protein is CANHGADRGFYGYTF. In nucleotides, the CDR3 is TGTGCCAACCATGGAGCTGACAGGGGATTCTATGGCTACACCTTC.

A few counts support this clonotype. J is TRBJ2-4 and V is TRBV7-2, with 14 bases fitting TRBD2. The CDR3 has 15 amino acids. Germline V gene data show CDR1 as SGHTA and CDR2 as FQGNSA. V dropped 5 bases and J dropped 8; count of bases not matched to a gene: 5. The CDR3 here is CASSRLAGGPDIQYF. Here the CDR3 DNA reads TGTGCCAGCAGCCGACTAGCGGGAGGGCCGGACATTCAGTACTTC.

The V gene is TRBV7-8, the J gene TRBJ1-2; D unclear. The CDR3 sequence is 12 residues long. Trimming pared 1 base from V and 8 bases from J, leaving 8 bases between. CDR1 and CDR2 (germline): SGHVS, FQNEAQ. The CDR3 region has the DNA TGTGCCAGCAGCTTAGGGGAGTCCGGCTACACCTTC. This sequence encodes CASSLGESGYTF.

As regards this clonotype: A read error may be the cause here, since a much bigger clone is one base away. The rearrangement uses TRBV7-9 and TRBJ1-1; D unclear. The germline gives CDR1 SEHNR, CDR2 FQNEAQ (reference sequence). Trimming removed 4 bases at V and 8 bases at J, with 11 bases between. This CDR3 contains 12 residues. In DNA, the CDR3 is TGTGCCAGCAGCTCTAACCCACCGGAAGCTTTCTTT. Translating gives CASSSNPPEAFF.

The rearrangement joins TRBV7-2 to TRBJ1-6; no reliable D call. V shed 3 bases and J shed 15 bases, with 12 bases lying between them. CDR1 is SGHTA, CDR2 FQGNSA, per germline. CDR3 size: 12 residues. The CDR3 DNA sequence: TGTGCCAGCAGCTTCGGGGAATCCGACCTCCACTTT. Protein product: CASSFGESDLHF.

There are a few counts of this clonotype. This chain uses TRBV18 with TRBJ2-2; the D gene could be TRBD1 or TRBD2 (5 bases each). Germline-derived CDR1 and CDR2 are KGHSH and LQKENI. V lost 2 bases, J lost 8 bases, and 21 bases lay in between. The CDR3 contains 17 residues. CDR3 amino acids: CASSPSASGPLSGELFF. In DNA form, the CDR3 reads TGTGCCAGCTCACCATCAGCCTCGGGACCGCTTTCTGGGGAGCTGTTTTTT.

This clonotype was observed a handful of times. The CDR3 reads CASSFGLAGGELFF. DNA of the CDR3: TGTGCCAGCAGCTTCGGACTAGCGGGAGGGGAGCTGTTTTTT. The chain links TRBV7-2 to TRBJ2-2, with 12 bases matching TRBD2. CDR1 and CDR2 from the germline V gene are SGHTA and FQGNSA. Losses at the gene ends were 3 bases for V and 8 bases for J; bases not matched to a gene: 1. The CDR3 totals 14 residues.

V and J are TRBV4-3 and TRBJ2-7; perhaps TRBD2 as D (6 bases). Germline assignment: CDR1 LGHNA and CDR2 YSLEER. The length of the CDR3 is 14 residues. V lost 0 bases and J 3 bases, leaving 9 bases between the germline ends. In DNA, the CDR3 is TGCGCCAGCAGCCAAGAATGGAGGGTCTACGAGCAGTACTTC. Protein: CASSQEWRVYEQYF.

This clonotype was found many times. The chain joins TRBV24-1 to TRBJ2-2; maybe TRBD1 (5 bases). The V gene's germline CDR1 is KGHDR and CDR2 SFDVKD. V was pared by 2 bases and J by 6 bases, with 12 bases between. This CDR3 spans 15 amino acids. For the CDR3, the DNA is TGTGCCACCAGTGATTCGGACACCGCCGCCGGGGAGCTGTTTTTT. This sequence encodes CATSDSDTAAGELFF.

This clonotype appeared many times. This rearrangement joins TRBV29-1 to TRBJ2-7, with a possible D match to TRBD1 (6 bases). The germline CDR1 and CDR2 sequences are SQVTM and ANQGSEA. V was trimmed by 5 bases and J by 2 bases, leaving 10 bases between them. CDR3 length: 12 amino acids. The CDR3 DNA sequence: TGCAGCGTTAGAGGGGACACCTACGAGCAGTACTTC. Protein: CSVRGDTYEQYF.

This sequence joins TRBV7-2 and TRBJ1-1; D is possibly TRBD1 (5 bases). V was shortened by 1 base and J by 3 bases, with 12 bases between the two germline ends. Germline CDR1 is SGHTA and CDR2 is FQGNSA. The CDR3 runs 15 residues. As DNA, the CDR3 is TGTGCCAGCAGCTTAGGGTCAGGGTACGACACTGAAGCTTTCTTT. This translates into CASSLGSGYDTEAFF.

Many counts were recorded for this clonotype. This chain connects TRBV7-9 to TRBJ1-6; no clear D. V was cut by 3 bases and J by 7 bases, with 4 bases left in between. This CDR3 spans 12 amino acids. Per the germline V gene, CDR1 is SEHNR and CDR2 is FQNEAQ (reference sequence). CDR3 sequence reads: CASSFENSPLHF. The CDR3 DNA follows: TGTGCCAGCAGCTTTGAGAATTCACCCCTCCACTTT.

This clonotype was detected many times. Relative to the germline gene, one junction end is altered; a read error may explain this. The chain joins TRBV7-7 to TRBJ2-5; 8 bases are shared with TRBD1. This CDR3 has 14 residues. The V gene's germline CDR1 is SSHAT and CDR2 FNYEAQ (reference sequence). The CDR3 DNA is TGTGCTAGCAGCTACAGGGGGTGGCAAGAGACCCAGTACTTC. Protein: CASSYRGWQETQYF.

The chain employs TRBV7-9 and TRBJ2-5; the D gene could be TRBD1 or TRBD2 (5 bases each). The CDR3 length is 13 residues. Germline assignment: CDR1 SEHNR and CDR2 FQNEAQ (reference sequence). V gave up 3 bases and J gave up 5 bases, with 10 bases separating them. The CDR3 DNA reads TGTGCCAGCAGCTTCCGAGGGGATGAGACCCAGTACTTC. It encodes CASSFRGDETQYF.

This clonotype showed up many times. The CDR3: CASSFRVTEAFF. In DNA, the CDR3 is TGTGCCAGCAGTTTTCGGGTCACTGAAGCTTTCTTT. This chain links TRBV28 with TRBJ1-1; D is uncertain. CDR1 is MDHEN and CDR2 is SYDVKM in the germline V gene. The CDR3 totals 12 residues. V was trimmed by 3 bases and J by 4 bases, leaving 6 bases between them.

The table lists this clonotype with many counts. The J gene is TRBJ2-5, the V gene TRBV28, with D perhaps matching TRBD2 (5 bases). CDR3 length: 14 amino acids. V was trimmed by 6 bases and J by 1 base, leaving 12 bases between them. CDR1 and CDR2 from the germline V gene are MDHEN and SYDVKM. CDR3: CASSRYRGQETQYF. CDR3 DNA sequence: TGTGCCAGCAGCCGGTACCGGGGCCAAGAGACCCAGTACTTC.

This clonotype showed up many times. V and J are TRBV28 and TRBJ2-7; TRBD1 agrees at 10 bases. The V gene's germline CDR1 is MDHEN and CDR2 SYDVKM. Trimming took 6 bases from V and 6 from J; bases not matched to a gene: 14. The CDR3 is made up of 16 amino acids. CDR3 DNA: TGTGCCAGCAGCCCAAATCTGGGACAGGGGTCCCCCGAGCAGTACTTC. It specifies CASSPNLGQGSPEQYF.

V usage is TRBV5-1 and J usage is TRBJ2-5; D could derive from TRBD1 or TRBD2 (6 bases each). The last part of the DNA fits TRBJ2-7 better; the J call may be wrong. This CDR3 region has 14 residues. Per the germline V gene, CDR1 is SGHRS and CDR2 is YFSETQ. CDR3 bases: TGCGCCAGCAGCTTGGGGGGGGCTCCGGACGAGCAGTACTTC. Protein sequence: CASSLGGAPDEQYF.

The V call is TRBV20-1, the J call TRBJ2-5, with TRBD2 identical over 8 bases. CDR3 length: 14 amino acids. The ends lost 6 bases at V and 1 base at J; junction bases unmatched: 7. Germline V gene lookup returns CDR1 DFQATT and CDR2 SNEGSKA (reference sequence). The CDR3 DNA reads as TGCAGTGCCCTGCGGGGGGCATCCCAAGAGACCCAGTACTTC. Translating gives CSALRGASQETQYF.

To note about this clonotype: A far larger clone is just one base off, so this is likely a read error. The chain has TRBV10-3 and TRBJ1-4; D not certain. V was cut by 2 bases and J by 4 bases, with 11 bases left in between. There are 15 residues in the CDR3. Germline assignment: CDR1 ENHRY and CDR2 SYGVKD. CDR3: CAISEQLSDNEKLFF. Written as DNA, the CDR3 is TGTGCCATCAGTGAGCAGTTGTCCGATAATGAAAAACTGTTTTTT.